These T cell receptor beta chains were read from a single sample in a study of T cell responses to AZD1222 COVID-19 vaccine. The repertoire was sequenced with immunoSEQ multiplex PCR; TCRdb's copy has only in-frame clones and lacks some. The profile shows around 160,000 clones, about 88% of them singletons. Specimen: peripheral blood, collected on day 0 of AZD1222 vaccination. Receptors originate from an adult in good health. The CDR3 runs from the conserved cysteine through the conserved F or W. The order of the fields is J gene, V gene, D gene, clone size, CDR3 DNA, CDR3 protein. D genes are given only for firm matches. For some rows the clone size is stated as once, few or many, or as a class when expanded; others skip it.

TRBJ2-6,TRBV6-5,NA,NA,TGTGCCAGCAACTACAAGAGCTCTGGGGCCAACGTCCTGACTTTC,CASNYKSSGANVLTF
TRBJ2-5,TRBV28,NA,NA,TGTGCCAGCAGTTCCGGTGGAGAGACCCAGTACTTC,CASSSGGETQYF
TRBJ2-2,TRBV9,TRBD2,NA,TGTGCCAGCAGCTCACGACTAGCGGCGGAGCTGTTTTTT,CASSSRLAAELFF
TRBJ1-4,TRBV28,NA,NA,TGTGCCAGCAGCCCTCTTGATGCTACAACTAATGAAAAACTGTTTTTT,CASSPLDATTNEKLFF
TRBJ1-1,TRBV19,NA,NA,TGTGCCAGTAGTATCCAAGGGGCGAACACTGAAGCTTTCTTT,CASSIQGANTEAFF
TRBJ2-7,TRBV7-2,NA,NA,TGTGCCAGCAGCTTTACAGGGCATCGCCCCTACGAGCAGTACTTC,CASSFTGHRPYEQYF
TRBJ2-6,TRBV28,NA,NA,TGTGCCAGCACCGTCCGGAGGGCCAACGTCCTGACTTTC,CASTVRRANVLTF
TRBJ1-1,TRBV5-6,NA,NA,TGTGCCAGCAGCTTGTTTGGGGGGCAAAGCACTGAAGCTTTCTTT,CASSLFGGQSTEAFF
TRBJ1-3,TRBV11-2,NA,NA,TGTGCCAGCAGCCATCCCTTCTCTGGAAACACCATATATTTT,CASSHPFSGNTIYF
TRBJ1-6,TRBV7-8,NA,NA,TGTGCCAGCAGCTCCACCCGGGGGTATTCACCCCTCCACTTT,CASSSTRGYSPLHF
TRBJ2-7,TRBV29-1,NA,NA,TGCAGCGTTCGGGACGTCTACGAGCAGTACTTC,CSVRDVYEQYF
TRBJ2-1,TRBV5-4,NA,NA,TGTGCCAGCAGCTTGTGGGAAGTCTGGTTCAATGAGCAGTTCTTC,CASSLWEVWFNEQFF
TRBJ2-5,TRBV5-1,NA,NA,TGCGCCAGCAGCTCACCAGGGGAGACCCAGTACTTC,CASSSPGETQYF
TRBJ1-4,TRBV7-3,NA,NA,TGTGCCAGCAGCTCTCGGGGAGGGGCTAATGAAAAACTGTTTTTT,CASSSRGGANEKLFF
TRBJ1-6,TRBV6-2/TRBV6-3,TRBD1,NA,TGTGCCAGCAGTCGACAGGGGGCTAGAGCGTCACCCCTCCACTTT,CASSRQGARASPLHF
TRBJ1-1,TRBV9,NA,NA,TGTGCCAGCAGCCCCCGGGGAGGAGGAACTGAAGCTTTCTTT,CASSPRGGGTEAFF
TRBJ2-3,TRBV19,TRBD1,NA,TGTGCCAGTAGTACCCCGACAGGGGGAATAACAGATACGCAGTATTTT,CASSTPTGGITDTQYF
TRBJ2-7,TRBV13,TRBD2,NA,TGTGCCAGCAGCTCGACGGGATTTAGCGGGGGGACCGAGCAGTACTTC,CASSSTGFSGGTEQYF
TRBJ2-7,TRBV28,NA,NA,TGTGCCAGCAGTTCGACAGGATACGAGCAGTACTTC,CASSSTGYEQYF
TRBJ1-2,TRBV5-1,NA,NA,TGCGCCAGCAGCCCTCCAGCCTACTATGGCTACACCTTC,CASSPPAYYGYTF
TRBJ1-2,TRBV5-5,NA,NA,TGTGCCAGCAGCTCCGGGGTTAACTATGGCTACACCTTC,CASSSGVNYGYTF
TRBJ1-5,TRBV3-1/TRBV3-2,NA,once,TGTGCCAGCAGCCAAGATATGGGGGGGAATCGGCCCCAGCATTTT,CASSQDMGGNRPQHF
TRBJ2-7,TRBV6-2/TRBV6-3,NA,NA,TGTGCCAGCAGTTGGTCAGGTAACGAGCAGTACTTC,CASSWSGNEQYF
TRBJ1-5,TRBV30,NA,NA,TGTGCCTGGAGTGTACAGGTCAATCAGCCCCAGCATTTT,CAWSVQVNQPQHF
TRBJ2-2,TRBV27,NA,NA,TGTGCCAGCAGTCCGCGGACAGCAGTAACCGGGGAGCTGTTTTTT,CASSPRTAVTGELFF
TRBJ1-1,TRBV19,NA,NA,TGTGCCAGTAGTAGGTGGTGGAACACTGAAGCTTTCTTT,CASSRWWNTEAFF
TRBJ2-7,TRBV6-2/TRBV6-3,TRBD2,NA,TGTGCCAGCAGTTACTCGGTGGGGGGGTTCTACGAGCAGTACTTC,CASSYSVGGFYEQYF
TRBJ2-2,TRBV3-1/TRBV3-2,TRBD2,NA,TGTGCCAGCAGCCATCGCGGGGGGATCGGAACCGGGGAGCTGTTTTTT,CASSHRGGIGTGELFF
TRBJ1-4,TRBV5-1,NA,once,TGCGCCAGCAGCCTCTCAAAGTCGACCGCAACTAATGAAAAACTGTTTTTT,CASSLSKSTATNEKLFF
TRBJ2-3,TRBV6-2/TRBV6-3,NA,NA,TGTGCCAGCAGTTACTGGGGGGAGGCAGATACGCAGTATTTT,CASSYWGEADTQYF
TRBJ1-1,TRBV28,TRBD1,few,TGTGCCAGCAGTCCGGGACAGGGAACTGAAGCTTTCTTT,CASSPGQGTEAFF
TRBJ2-5,TRBV5-4,TRBD2,NA,TGTGCCAGCAGCTTGTTACTAGCGGGGGTAGAGACCCAGTACTTC,CASSLLLAGVETQYF
TRBJ2-2,TRBV5-1,TRBD2,NA,TGCGCCAGCAGCTCGGGGACTAGCGGGAGCGCCGGGGAGCTGTTTTTT,CASSSGTSGSAGELFF
TRBJ2-3,TRBV29-1,NA,NA,TGCAGCGTTACCAGACAGGACTCACCCACAGATACGCAGTATTTT,CSVTRQDSPTDTQYF
TRBJ1-2,TRBV7-9,NA,NA,TGTGCCAGCAGCTTAGATTCAGGGAGGAATGGCTACACCTTC,CASSLDSGRNGYTF
TRBJ1-2,TRBV29-1,NA,NA,TGCAGCGTTGATAAAGACCGGGACAATAACTATGGCTACACCTTC,CSVDKDRDNNYGYTF
TRBJ1-6,TRBV7-2,NA,NA,TGTGCCAGCAGCTTACTACTGGTCTCACCCCTCCACTTT,CASSLLLVSPLHF
TRBJ1-1,TRBV28,NA,once,TGTGCCAGCAGTTCCGCCGGAGGGCTAAGCACTGAAGCTTTCTTT,CASSSAGGLSTEAFF
TRBJ1-1,TRBV5-6,NA,NA,TGTGCCAGCAGCTTTGGCACCGAGAACACTGAAGCTTTCTTT,CASSFGTENTEAFF
TRBJ2-2,TRBV3-1/TRBV3-2,NA,NA,TGTGCCAGCAGCCATAAGGACCTCGGGGTCCGCACCGGGGAGCTGTTTTTT,CASSHKDLGVRTGELFF
TRBJ1-4,TRBV5-1,TRBD1,NA,TGCGCCAGCAGCTTGGCCGAGACAGGGGACGAAAAACTGTTTTTT,CASSLAETGDEKLFF
TRBJ1-2,TRBV4-1,TRBD1,NA,TGCGCCAGCAGCCAAGGACAGGGCGTCTATGGCTACACCTTC,CASSQGQGVYGYTF
TRBJ2-1,TRBV30,NA,NA,TGTGCATCAACCAGCCAGGTTTGGAATGAGCAGTTCTTC,CASTSQVWNEQFF
TRBJ2-7,TRBV9,TRBD2,NA,TGTGCCAGCAGCGTAGGGGGCGGGAGTCCCTACGAGCAGTACTTC,CASSVGGGSPYEQYF
TRBJ2-2,TRBV19,NA,once,TGTGCCAGTAGTATAGCCATCGGACTGCAGAGCACCGTGTTTTTT,CASSIAIGLQSTVFF
TRBJ2-7,TRBV21-1,NA,NA,NA,CASSKVAGGASNEQYF
TRBJ2-7,TRBV5-6,TRBD2,NA,TGTGCCAGCAGCTTGGCCTCGGGGGGCTCCTACGAGCAGTACTTC,CASSLASGGSYEQYF
TRBJ1-1,TRBV18,TRBD1,NA,TGTGCCAGCTCACAGGACAGGGGTGAAGCTTTCTTT,CASSQDRGEAFF
TRBJ1-1,TRBV7-2,NA,NA,TGTGCCACTACGACAGGCGAGAACACTGAAGCTTTCTTT,CATTTGENTEAFF
TRBJ1-3,TRBV30,NA,NA,TGTGCCTGGAGCCCCAAGTTGGGTTTAGGAAACACCATATATTTT,CAWSPKLGLGNTIYF
TRBJ1-3,TRBV5-6,TRBD1,NA,TGTGCCAGCAGCTTGTTTGGACAGGGTATGAACACCATATATTTT,CASSLFGQGMNTIYF
TRBJ2-1,TRBV25-1,NA,NA,TGTGCCAGCAGTGAATCTATGAAGAATGAGCAGTTCTTC,CASSESMKNEQFF
TRBJ1-1,TRBV28,NA,NA,TGTGCCAGCAGTTCGGGGTTATACACTGAAGCTTTCTTT,CASSSGLYTEAFF
TRBJ1-2,TRBV7-8,NA,NA,TGTGCCAGCAGCCATTCGTCCCCAGGCTACACCTTC,CASSHSSPGYTF
TRBJ2-2,TRBV28,NA,NA,TGTGCCAGCAGTAGTAGACAGAAACGAGTCACCGGGGAGCTGTTTTTT,CASSSRQKRVTGELFF
TRBJ1-1,TRBV7-2,NA,NA,TGTGCCAGCAGCAGGATCCGGGCTACGAACACTGAAGCTTTCTTT,CASSRIRATNTEAFF
TRBJ2-5,TRBV6-5,NA,NA,TGTGCCAGCAGTTACTTTGGGGGAGAGACCCAGTACTTC,CASSYFGGETQYF
TRBJ1-1,TRBV13,NA,NA,TGTGCCAGCAGCTTGGCGGGGAGCGCTGAAGCTTTCTTT,CASSLAGSAEAFF
TRBJ2-7,TRBV7-9,TRBD1,few,TGTGCCAGCAGCAGACAGGGGGTTCCCTACGAGCAGTACTTC,CASSRQGVPYEQYF